These 19 T cell receptor beta chains were sequenced from one sample in a study of shared clonotypes between healthy human individuals. TCRdb keeps only in-frame clones here, not all; method: immunoSEQ multiplex PCR. The data show 600,000 to 750,000 clones, around 77% seen once. Sequenced material: memory CD4+ T cells sorted from blood. The subset here: CD45RA-negative fraction. The receptors originated from a woman in her twenties or thirties in good health.

This clone has only a few counts. V usage is TRBV4-1 and J usage is TRBJ2-2, with a weak D call TRBD2 (6 bases). V lost 0 bases and J lost 4, with 18 bases in between. Germline V CDR1 and CDR2: MGHRA, YSYEKL. The length of the CDR3 is 18 residues. The CDR3 bases are TGCGCCAGCAGCCAAGATAGGAGGGTGGCCCAACCCACCGGGGAGCTGTTTTTT. Encoded protein: CASSQDRRVAQPTGELFF.

The gene calls are TRBV28 and TRBJ2-2, with D possibly matching TRBD2 (5 bases). Germline CDR1 reads MDHEN; CDR2 reads SYDVKM. V lost 6 bases and J 3 bases, leaving 20 bases between the germline ends. The CDR3 totals 17 residues. The CDR3 bases are TGTGCCAGCAGATCTAGAACGGACTGGACCTACACCGGGGAGCTGTTTTTT. Protein product: CASRSRTDWTYTGELFF.

The chain links TRBV5-8 to TRBJ2-2, with TRBD2 as a possible D gene (7 bases). Trimming cost V 3 bases and J 1 base, with 16 bases left between them. Germline V gene sequence: CDR1 SGHTS, CDR2 YDEGEE. CDR3 size: 17 residues. The CDR3 here is CASSSFLGGLNTGELFF. The CDR3 DNA reads TGTGCCAGCAGCTCTTTTCTGGGGGGGCTGAACACCGGGGAGCTGTTTTTT.

The chain is built from TRBV10-1 and TRBJ2-7; TRBD1 matches 10 bases. Per the germline V gene, CDR1 is WNHNN and CDR2 is SYGVQD (reference sequence). This CDR3 spans 15 amino acids. V shed 8 bases and J 3 bases; nucleotides not matched to a gene: 10. In DNA, the CDR3 is TGCGCCAGCCTCTTAGGGACAGGGGAAGTCTACGAGCAGTACTTC. Residues: CASLLGTGEVYEQYF.

This rearrangement joins TRBV18 to TRBJ2-1; weak D call: TRBD1 (6 bases). The germline V gene encodes CDR1 KGHSH and CDR2 LQKENI. The V gene lost 3 bases and the J gene lost 14 bases, with 17 bases spanning the gap. The CDR3 totals 13 residues. CDR3 bases: TGTGCCAGCTCACCTACAACTTTCGCAGGGGAGTTCTTC. It translates to CASSPTTFAGEFF.

This chain uses TRBV5-4 with TRBJ1-1; 7 bases are shared with TRBD1. In germline, CDR1 is SGHNT, CDR2 YYREEE (reference sequence). The CDR3 spans 15 residues. With V trimmed by 0 bases and J by 3 bases, 5 bases remained unmatched. This CDR3 reads CASSLVPGGDTEAFF. The CDR3 nucleotides read TGTGCCAGCAGCTTGGTCCCAGGGGGTGACACTGAAGCTTTCTTT.

The CDR3 region is CATSPRGPGSEQYF. In nucleotides, the CDR3 is TGTGCCACCAGCCCCCGGGGCCCAGGATCCGAGCAGTACTTC. The chain couples TRBV15 to TRBJ2-7; D tentatively reads TRBD1 or TRBD2 (5 bases each). Between the trimmed V and J ends, which lost 5 bases and 6 bases, there was a span of 17 bases. There are 14 residues in the CDR3. Germline V CDR1 and CDR2: LNHNV, YYDKDF (reference sequence).

The chain has TRBV5-6 and TRBJ1-2; D is undetermined. The CDR3 length is 15 residues. From germline, CDR1 is SGHDT and CDR2 YYEEEE. Trimming left V 3 bases short and J 1 base short, with 13 bases between. The DNA of the CDR3 is TGTGCCAGCAGCTCCGTATCACAGAGTAACTATGGCTACACCTTC. Translated, it gives CASSSVSQSNYGYTF. The whole variable domain, filled in from reference TRBV5-6 and TRBJ1-2, reads DAGVTQSPTHLIKTRGQQVTLRCSPKSGHDTVSWYQQALGQGPQFIFQYYEEEERQRGNFPDRFSGHQFPNYSSELNVNALLLGDSALYLCASSSVSQSNYGYTFGSGTRLTVV.

The chain links TRBV7-2 to TRBJ2-2; D is ambiguous. The CDR3 length is 15 residues. Germline V gene data show CDR1 as SGHTA and CDR2 as FQGNSA. V lost 1 base and J 1 base, leaving 7 bases between the germline ends. The CDR3 is CASSLERWNTGELFF. In DNA, the CDR3 is TGTGCCAGCAGCTTAGAAAGGTGGAACACCGGGGAGCTGTTTTTT.

The chain has TRBV5-1 and TRBJ2-5, with D unresolved. This CDR3 spans 15 amino acids. The germline V and J ends were trimmed by 5 bases and 1 base, with 15 bases remaining between them. The germline gives CDR1 SGHRS, CDR2 YFSETQ. The CDR3 DNA reads TGCGCCAGCAGGCTGGCCGACGGGCCCCAAGAGACCCAGTACTTC. Translation gives CASRLADGPQETQYF.

The J gene is TRBJ1-5, the V gene TRBV28; D unclear. The germline gives CDR1 MDHEN, CDR2 SYDVKM. Trimming took off 3 bases at V and 6 bases at J, with 12 bases between the two ends. This CDR3 has 14 residues. CDR3 sequence reads: CASSFRRGSQPQHF. The CDR3 coding sequence is TGTGCCAGCAGTTTCCGGAGAGGGAGTCAGCCCCAGCATTTT.

The chain is built from TRBV15 and TRBJ2-1; weak D call: TRBD1 (5 bases). Germline V gene sequence: CDR1 LNHNV, CDR2 YYDKDF (reference sequence). V lost 5 bases to trimming and J lost 12 bases, with 17 bases between them. CDR3 size: 13 residues. The CDR3 spells CATSLQQGFGQFF. The CDR3 bases are TGTGCCACCAGCCTACAGCAGGGATTTGGGCAGTTCTTC.

The CDR3: CASSYLGTVQNTEAFF. In nucleotides, the CDR3 is TGTGCCAGCAGTTACTTGGGGACAGTACAAAACACTGAAGCTTTCTTT. The chain has TRBV6-5 and TRBJ1-1; 7 positions agree with TRBD1. The CDR3 is made up of 16 amino acids. V shed 1 base and J 2 bases; nucleotides not matched to a gene: 7. The V gene's germline CDR1 is MNHEY and CDR2 SVGAGI.

The rearrangement joins TRBV11-2 to TRBJ1-1; 7 nucleotides line up with TRBD1. This CDR3 has 14 residues. The V gene's germline CDR1 is SGHAT and CDR2 FQNNGV. V shed 3 bases, J shed 1 base, and the junction held 2 bases outside the gene matches. The CDR3 bases are TGTGCCAGCAGCTTCGGACAGGCGAACACTGAAGCTTTCTTT. Protein sequence: CASSFGQANTEAFF. Full variable domain (outside the CDR3, taken from reference TRBV11-2 and TRBJ1-1): EAGVAQSPRYKIIEKRQSVAFWCNPISGHATLYWYQQILGQGPKLLIQFQNNGVVDDSQLPKDRFSAERLKGVDSTLKIQPAKLEDSAVYLCASSFGQANTEAFFGQGTRLTVV.

The V gene is TRBV4-2, the J gene TRBJ2-2; 7 nucleotides align to TRBD1. The V gene end was trimmed by 2 bases and the J gene end by 3 bases; junction bases not matched to a gene: 3. Germline V lookup: CDR1 LGHNA, CDR2 YNFKEQ. This CDR3 has 15 residues. DNA of the CDR3: TGTGCCAGCAGCCAAATAGACAGGGACACCGGGGAGCTGTTTTTT. It specifies CASSQIDRDTGELFF.

Here the CDR3 reads CASSLARAGPSDTQYF. In nucleotides, the CDR3 is TGTGCCAGCAGCTTAGCCCGGGCGGGTCCGTCAGATACGCAGTATTTT. The rearrangement joins TRBV7-8 to TRBJ2-3, with D perhaps matching TRBD2 (5 bases). CDR3 length: 16 amino acids. V was cut by 0 bases and J by 4 bases, with 14 bases left in between. Germline loops: CDR1 SGHVS, CDR2 FQNEAQ.

The gene calls are TRBV7-7 and TRBJ2-3; the match to TRBD2 covers 13 bases. Trimming took 5 bases from V and 4 from J; bases not matched to a gene: 9. The CDR3 length is 17 residues. Germline values: CDR1 SSHAT, CDR2 FNYEAQ (reference sequence). The CDR3 bases are TGTGCCAGCAGCCGCGGAGCGGGACTAGCGGGACCAGATACGCAGTATTTT. This encodes CASSRGAGLAGPDTQYF.

This chain uses TRBV29-1 with TRBJ1-2, with 8 bases lining up with TRBD1. Germline lookup yields CDR1 SQVTM and CDR2 ANQGSEA. V trimming: 5 bases; J trimming: 4 bases; junction bases outside the gene matches: 18. This CDR3 has 17 amino acids. CDR3 nucleotides: TGCAGCGTTCCCCGGGGACAGGAGTCTCCATTCTTCTATGGCTACACCTTC. This codes for CSVPRGQESPFFYGYTF.

The rearrangement uses TRBV28 and TRBJ1-2; D ambiguous. The CDR3 totals 18 residues. Trimming removed 5 bases from V and 0 bases from J, with 22 bases in between. Germline V gene data show CDR1 as MDHEN and CDR2 as SYDVKM. In nucleotides, the CDR3 is TGTGCCAGCAGTCCGGCAAGGGATGCAAACAAGGCTAACTATGGCTACACCTTC. Protein product: CASSPARDANKANYGYTF.